Detailed here is one T cell receptor (beta chain). Its target is unknown. The sample belongs to a study of T-cell memory formation after mild COVID-19. Study results and limitations: Clones that contracted from day 15 to 85 were balanced CD4/CD8, while later expanders leaned CD4+. Shrinking CD4+ clones were chiefly CM and EM; CD8+ ones were chiefly EMRA. Memory cells collected pre-infection included some clones that later responded, suggesting cross-reactive memory joined.

5'RACE primed at constant segments yielded TCR alpha and TCR beta cDNA libraries bearing sample barcodes and UMIs. One entry per CDR3 protein, called by TCRdb with MiXCR from the 5' RACE reads. The sample carries 400,000 or so distinct CDR3 sequences, 21% recorded once. Germline lookup yields CDR1 MNHEY and CDR2 SVGAGI. Trimming removed 4 bases at V and 2 bases at J, with 15 bases between. The CDR3 sequence is 16 residues long. This chain connects TRBV6-5 to TRBJ1-5, with TRBD1 as a possible D gene (5 bases). This TCR derives from an adult woman who had mild COVID-19 (a few samples of this study predate the infection). Cell type and time point are not known. Sequenced sample: PBMCs or a T cell subset sorted from them (not recorded which). CDR3 sequence (DNA): TGTGCCAGCAGTTCGACAGCGCTTTTGCGCAATCAGCCCCAGCATTTT. This gives the protein CASSSTALLRNQPQHF.